In its sample, the clone carrying this T cell receptor beta chain was seen many times. Its antigen is not known. These data come from a study of prognosis after radiotherapy for stage I lung cancer. Background on the study: It was between early 2018 and early 2019 that stage I non-small cell lung cancer patients were enrolled. Study-level results: Some TCR clones were expanded. Whether these clones were tumor-specific was not determined. Patients developing distant metastases showed lower Shannon entropy after stereotactic body radiation therapy.

With two-round multiplex PCR, TCR beta CDR3 sequences were amplified from genomic DNA. The use of primers specific to each TRBV and TRBJ gene characterized first-round PCR. TCRdb itself ran the multiplex PCR reads through MiXCR, one entry per CDR3 protein. Seen here are nearly 25,000 distinct CDR3 sequences, about 37% observed once, and the top ten hold 60% to 65%. The receptor was isolated from a donor of 50 years or more with non-small cell lung cancer. Sequences were derived from PBMCs, sampled before or after stereotactic body radiation therapy (not recorded which).

CDR3 coding DNA: TGTGCCAGCAGCCCCGGTGGTTTTGCCGGGGTGGATACGCAGTATTTT. Its translation is CASSPGGFAGVDTQYF. V usage is TRBV11-3 and J usage is TRBJ2-3, with a possible D match to TRBD2 (5 bases). The CDR3 length is 16 residues. V was pared by 5 bases and J by 6 bases, with 21 bases between. Germline CDR1 reads SGHNT; CDR2 reads YENEEA.